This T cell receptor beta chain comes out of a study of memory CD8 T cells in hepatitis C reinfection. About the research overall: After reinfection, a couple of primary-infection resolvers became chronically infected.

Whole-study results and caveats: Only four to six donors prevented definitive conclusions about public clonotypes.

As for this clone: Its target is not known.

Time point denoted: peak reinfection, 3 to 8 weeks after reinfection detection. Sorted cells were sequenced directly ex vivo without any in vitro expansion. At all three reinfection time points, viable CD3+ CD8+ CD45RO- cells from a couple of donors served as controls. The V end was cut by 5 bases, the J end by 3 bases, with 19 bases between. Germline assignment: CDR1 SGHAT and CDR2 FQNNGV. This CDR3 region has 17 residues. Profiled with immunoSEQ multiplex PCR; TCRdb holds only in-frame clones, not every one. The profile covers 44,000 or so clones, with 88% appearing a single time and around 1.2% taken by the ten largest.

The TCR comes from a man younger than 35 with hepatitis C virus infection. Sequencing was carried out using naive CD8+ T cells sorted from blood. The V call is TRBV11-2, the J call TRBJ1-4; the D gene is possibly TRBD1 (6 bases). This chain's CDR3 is CASSLLLQGAPNEKLFF. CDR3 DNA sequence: TGTGCCAGCAGCCTACTCCTACAGGGTGCGCCTAATGAAAAACTGTTTTTT.